By frequency in the sample, the clone carrying this T cell receptor (beta chain) is large (0.1 to 1%). The antigen is unknown. Indicated time point: after preoperative PTX-NDP chemotherapy. TCRdb reprocessed the PCR reads via MiXCR and lists one record per CDR3 protein. This sample has almost 9,500 distinct CDR3 sequences, with around 48% found just once. This sample was included in a study of esophageal squamous cell carcinoma under preoperative chemotherapy. Findings and caveats of the study: Peripheral T cells showed a significant TCR diversity increase after chemotherapy, unlike tumor-infiltrating lymphocytes. After paclitaxel-nedaplatin, abundant clones were more likely to contract than amplify. After treatment, tumor-infiltrating lymphocytes seemed to come partly from incoming peripheral T cells, not only local changes.

The CDR3 length is 14 residues. Trimming took off 7 bases at V and 10 bases at J, with 20 bases between the two ends. Germline V gene lookup returns CDR1 SGHTA and CDR2 FQGNSA. The V gene is TRBV7-2, the J gene TRBJ2-1, with D perhaps TRBD2 (6 bases). The origin of this receptor is a human donor with esophageal squamous cell carcinoma. The donor label of this sample is uncertain. The biological material was taken from a patient given preoperative chemotherapy. The CDR3 reads CASTPGGASYEQFF. The DNA for the CDR3 is TGTGCCAGCACCCCGGGCGGGGCGTCCTACGAGCAGTTCTTC.